This entry concerns a single T cell receptor (beta chain). Its antigen is not yet known. One base away there is no much larger clone; base qualities are not given. Trimming removed 2 bases from V and 8 bases from J, leaving 10 bases between the germline ends. CDR1 and CDR2 were assigned from the germline V gene as MNHEY and SVGEGT. Measured from the cysteine to the phenylalanine, the CDR3 is 13 residues long. The read is trimmed to its CDR3 DNA, 39 bases read in frame from base 1. For sequencing, an Illumina NovaSeq 6000 was employed. TCR cDNA was synthesized by 5'RACE template switching, through which a universal primer site and unique molecular identifiers were introduced. cDNA synthesis was primed from both the TCR alpha and TCR beta constant segments. Two PCR steps were used to amplify libraries, with sample barcodes and sequencing adapters being added in the second step. Sequencing of libraries was performed on Illumina HiSeq 2500 (2x100 bp) or NovaSeq (2x150 bp). In the original analysis: MIGEC was used to demultiplex reads and collapse the reads into UMI consensus sequences, and MiXCR was used for V(D)J alignment. Vaccine-responding clonotypes were defined with edgeR using replicate PBMC samples, requiring FDR below 0.01 and a log2 fold change above 5 up to day 15. Each bulk clonotype was labeled CD4 or CD8 based on which sequenced repertoire, CD4 or CD8, contained the clonotype at higher abundance. TCRdb itself trimmed the public reads at Q25 with fastp, ran MiXCR and retained productive beta chains. Each CDR3 protein gets just one entry, which takes the most common genes and DNA from the rows behind it. For this entry, the V and J calls and clone size follow TCRdb and not the study's own pipeline. The sample table contains some 390,000 distinct CDR3 sequences; only one count was recorded for roughly 20% of them. The ten largest clones take up around 17% of the sample.

This record comes from a study of T cells after yellow fever vaccination (dated 2019 in TCRdb). About the study as a whole: Libraries from fractions with low cell numbers were prepared with the SMART-Seq v4 Ultra Low Input RNA kit. Blood was drawn at multiple timepoints before and after primary and secondary immunization, with bulk PBMC replicates and cell subsets isolated. Two healthy male donors, one aged 18 to 29 and one aged 30 to 40 years, were included in the cohort. To track T-cell clones before and after primary and booster YFV17D yellow fever vaccination, bulk TCR alpha and beta repertoires were sequenced longitudinally.

The study at large found these results: Because the study included only two donors, the extent to which the findings can be generalized is limited. FACS-sorted repertoires could contain abundant contaminating clonotypes from the bulk population, so computational filtering was required. The secondary T-cell response was found to be weaker but faster than the primary response, with a peak reached on day 5 rather than on day 15. After the booster, most of the clones that had expanded following primary vaccination were detected again (just under 97% of CD4 and around 87% of CD8), which suggests that memory was broadly maintained. A small share of clonotypes occurred in both CD4 and CD8 compartments, likely arising from convergent recombination.

Sample treatment or condition, as interpreted from the label and publication: live attenuated yellow fever vaccine strain. At each blood-draw timepoint, two biological replicates of bulk PBMCs were collected. A standard Ficoll-Paque protocol was used to isolate PBMCs from peripheral blood. TriZol was used to extract RNA from bulk PBMCs, CD4 and CD8 fractions, and dextramer-positive and dextramer-negative fractions. The specimen was PBMCs, collected before the yellow fever booster vaccination. This sequence was found in a man younger than 35 who received the YFV17D yellow fever vaccine. The chain uses TRBV6-2 or TRBV6-3 and TRBJ2-1, and possibly TRBD2, on 6 matching bases. DNA sequence: TGTGCCAGCAGTTACGGGACTCCCCATGAGCAGTTCTTC. Its translation reads: CASSYGTPHEQFF.